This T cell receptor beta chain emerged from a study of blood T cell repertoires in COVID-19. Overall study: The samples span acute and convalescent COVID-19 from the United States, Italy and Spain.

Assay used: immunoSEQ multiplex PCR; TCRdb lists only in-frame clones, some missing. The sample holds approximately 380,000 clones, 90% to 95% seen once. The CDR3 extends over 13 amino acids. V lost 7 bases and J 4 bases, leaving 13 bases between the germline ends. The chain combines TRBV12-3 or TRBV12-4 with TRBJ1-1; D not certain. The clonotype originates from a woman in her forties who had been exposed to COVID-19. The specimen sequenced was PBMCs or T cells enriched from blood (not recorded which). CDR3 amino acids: CASTPSSVTEAFF. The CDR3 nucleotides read TGTGCCAGCACCCCCTCCAGTGTCACTGAAGCTTTCTTT.